This T cell receptor (beta chain) was identified during a study of cytomegalovirus exposure and HLA in healthy donors. Study as a whole: An earlier analysis identified more than 90 million unique TCR beta sequences in approximately 190 million T cells.

The primer mix had 60 Vbeta and 13 Jbeta primers. Repertoires were generated with immunoSEQ multiplex PCR, while TCRdb's copy carries only in-frame clones and drops some. The table shows fewer than 100,000 clones, with less than 8% occurring only once. This clone was seen more than once but under ten times. The target antigen is unknown. Findings and caveats of the study: A later analysis reported that several of the most significant clusters appeared to be linked to common viral pathogens, among them Epstein-Barr virus. Upon later analysis, TCR association rates were observed to vary by HLA locus, being highest for DRB1 and lowest for HLA-C.

CDR1 is SGHTA, CDR2 FQGNSA, per germline. V was pared by 0 bases and J by 2 bases, with 1 base of the junction left unmatched. The CDR3 totals 15 residues. The TCR was taken from a man over 45 in good health and CMV-seronegative. Input material: PBMCs. The chain employs TRBV7-2 and TRBJ2-3, with 8 bases fitting TRBD2. CDR3 sequence (DNA): TGTGCCAGCAGCTTAGCCGGGAGGGCCACAGATACGCAGTATTTT. Its protein is CASSLAGRATDTQYF.